These 17 T cell receptor beta chains came from one sample sequenced in a study of cytomegalovirus exposure and HLA in healthy donors. The PCR contained 60 Vbeta and 13 Jbeta primers. Data came from immunoSEQ multiplex PCR; TCRdb stores just in-frame clones and leaves some out. Here the sample spans some 200,000 clones, 82% being singletons. The source material was PBMCs. These TCRs come from a woman younger than 30 in good health and CMV-seronegative.

This chain links TRBV9 with TRBJ2-1, with TRBD1 as a possible D gene (5 bases). This CDR3 is built from 14 residues. V dropped 4 bases and J dropped 4 bases, with 12 bases sitting between them. CDR1 and CDR2 from the germline V gene are SGDLS and YYNGEE. In DNA form, the CDR3 reads TGTGCCAGCAGCCCCCTACCAGGGTACAATGAGCAGTTCTTC. Translating it yields CASSPLPGYNEQFF.

This clone was counted once. This chain connects TRBV6-6 to TRBJ2-2; D is undetermined. This CDR3 is built from 15 residues. The V end was cut by 9 bases, the J end by 0 bases, with 14 bases between. Germline-derived CDR1 and CDR2 are MNHNY and SVGAGI (reference sequence). The CDR3 nucleotides read TGTGCCAGTCACGAGTGGGCGACGAACACCGGGGAGCTGTTTTTT. Translating it yields CASHEWATNTGELFF.

This clone showed up just a few times. CDR3 DNA: TGTGCCAGCAGCTTAGGGGGCGGTGGGGGCAGAGAACGCGAGCAGTACTTC. It codes for CASSLGGGGGREREQYF. This chain joins TRBV7-9 and TRBJ2-7, with a tentative D call TRBD1 (6 bases). The CDR3 is made up of 17 amino acids. Germline CDR1 reads SEHNR; CDR2 reads FQNEAQ (reference sequence). V lost 1 base and J 6 bases, leaving 22 bases between the germline ends. Supplemented by reference TRBV7-9 and TRBJ2-7, the full variable domain reads DTGVSQNPRHKITKRGQNVTFRCDPISEHNRLYWYRQTLGQGPEFLTYFQNEAQLEKSRLLSDRFSAERPKGSFSTLEIQRTEQGDSAMYLCASSLGGGGGREREQYFGPGTRLTVT.

The chain is built from TRBV2 and TRBJ2-5; 8 positions agree with TRBD1. The CDR3 extends over 14 amino acids. The germline gives CDR1 SNHLY, CDR2 FYNNEI. The ends lost 7 bases at V and 3 bases at J; junction bases unmatched: 7. As DNA, the CDR3 is TGTGCCAGCACCGCGAGGACAGGGAAAGAGACCCAGTACTTC. The encoded protein is CASTARTGKETQYF.

The chain joins TRBV28 to TRBJ2-7; 8 bases line up with TRBD1. After removal of 2 bases from V and 4 bases from J, the junction contained 10 bases not matched to a gene. The CDR3 has 16 residues. CDR1 and CDR2 from the germline V gene are MDHEN and SYDVKM. In DNA form, the CDR3 reads TGTGCCAGCAGTTTAATTGTCGCAGGGGGCTCATACGAGCAGTACTTC. This translates into CASSLIVAGGSYEQYF.

The rearrangement joins TRBV27 to TRBJ2-5, with 10 nucleotides matching TRBD2. Germline lookup yields CDR1 MNHEY and CDR2 SMNVEV (reference sequence). The CDR3 loop spans 17 amino acids. After removal of 6 bases from V and 1 base from J, the junction contained 11 bases not matched to a gene. CDR3 sequence: CASRTKPGLASQETQYF. Here the CDR3 DNA reads TGTGCCAGCAGAACTAAGCCGGGACTAGCGAGCCAAGAGACCCAGTACTTC.

The V gene is TRBV30, the J gene TRBJ2-1; 9 bases align to TRBD2. Per the germline V gene, CDR1 is GTSNPN and CDR2 is SVGIG (reference sequence). The CDR3 runs to 13 residues. J gave up 5 bases and V 1 base, and 0 bases lay outside the gene matches. CDR3 sequence: CAWSGLADNEQFF. Written as DNA, the CDR3 is TGTGCCTGGAGTGGACTAGCGGACAATGAGCAGTTCTTC.

The chain has TRBV6-5 and TRBJ2-2, with D tentatively TRBD2 (7 bases). V was trimmed by 2 bases and J by 5 bases, leaving 12 bases between them. CDR3 length: 15 amino acids. CDR1 is MNHEY, CDR2 SVGAGI, per germline. As DNA, the CDR3 is TGTGCCAGCAGTTACAGGGGGGGAAGGACCGGGGAGCTGTTTTTT. Protein product: CASSYRGGRTGELFF.

This clone was picked up one time. The chain employs TRBV28 and TRBJ2-1; D ambiguous. This CDR3 is built from 13 residues. Germline V lookup: CDR1 MDHEN, CDR2 SYDVKM. V shed 6 bases and J shed 3 bases, with 9 bases lying between them. The CDR3 protein is CASRTIHYNEQFF. CDR3 DNA: TGTGCCAGCAGGACAATCCACTACAATGAGCAGTTCTTC.

V gene TRBV2 combines with J gene TRBJ1-1; D is unresolved. V lost 6 bases and J 0 bases, leaving 8 bases between the germline ends. CDR1 and CDR2 (germline): SNHLY, FYNNEI. The CDR3 extends over 13 amino acids. The CDR3 nucleotides read TGTGCCAGCAGGTCTGAGGTGAACACTGAAGCTTTCTTT. Its protein is CASRSEVNTEAFF. Supplemented by reference TRBV2 and TRBJ1-1, the full variable domain reads EPEVTQTPSHQVTQMGQEVILRCVPISNHLYFYWYRQILGQKVEFLVSFYNNEISEKSEIFDDQFSVERPDGSNFTLKIRSTKLEDSAMYFCASRSEVNTEAFFGQGTRLTVV.

The chain joins TRBV21-1 to TRBJ2-2; TRBD2 is the table's D call, not checked against the DNA. TRBV21-1 is described as a pseudogene. The CDR3 spans 18 residues. The CDR3 sequence is CASSREEREGWNTGELFF. In DNA form, the CDR3 reads TGTGCCAGCAGCCGAGAGGAGCGGGAGGGATGGAACACCGGGGAGCTGTTTTTT.

The chain links TRBV21-1 to TRBJ2-1; the table's D call, TRBD2, has no DNA check behind it. TRBV21-1 is noted as a pseudogene. The CDR3 covers 16 residues. Here the CDR3 DNA reads TGTGCCAGCAGCAACGTTAGCGGGAGGTCCTACAATGAGCAGTTCTTC. The encoded protein is CASSNVSGRSYNEQFF.

This chain joins TRBV20-1 and TRBJ2-7; 7 positions agree with TRBD1. The CDR3 length is 11 residues. The germline CDR1 and CDR2 sequences are DFQATT and SNEGSKA (reference sequence). With 4 bases clipped from V and 6 bases from J, the junction kept 3 bases outside the gene matches. The CDR3 DNA sequence: TGCAGTGCTAAGACAGGGACCGAGCAGTACTTC. It translates to CSAKTGTEQYF.

V gene TRBV30 combines with J gene TRBJ2-1; 7 nucleotides line up with TRBD1. The germline gives CDR1 GTSNPN, CDR2 SVGIG (reference sequence). There are 16 residues in the CDR3. J gave up 5 bases and V 4 bases, and 14 bases lay outside the gene matches. CDR3 bases: TGTGCCTGGAACCGTCCCGGACAGGAGAAGGACAATGAGCAGTTCTTC. Residues: CAWNRPGQEKDNEQFF.

For this clone: The same CDR3 can be traced to other DNA sequences in this sample. J is TRBJ2-3 and V is TRBV10-3; no reliable D call. The CDR3 runs 12 residues. Germline CDR1 ENHRY, CDR2 SYGVKD. V was clipped by 4 bases and J by 2 bases, with 4 bases between them. The CDR3 protein is CAISASTDTQYF. The CDR3 coding sequence is TGTGCCATCAGTGCCTCCACAGATACGCAGTATTTT.

This chain joins TRBV29-1 and TRBJ1-1; no definite D call. With 0 bases removed from V and 1 base from J, the gap between germline ends came to 15 bases. CDR3 size: 16 residues. Germline V lookup: CDR1 SQVTM, CDR2 ANQGSEA. This CDR3 is CSVEEGAGRSNTEAFF. DNA for the CDR3: TGCAGCGTTGAAGAAGGAGCGGGCAGGTCGAACACTGAAGCTTTCTTT. The full variable domain, with the rest looked up from reference TRBV29-1 and TRBJ1-1, is SAVISQKPSRDICQRGTSLTIQCQVDSQVTMMFWYRQQPGQSLTLIATANQGSEATYESGFVIDKFPISRPNLTFSTLTVSNMSPEDSSIYLCSVEEGAGRSNTEAFFGQGTRLTVV.

This clone was observed a few times. This chain links TRBV7-2 with TRBJ2-6; D ambiguous. Trimming left V 5 bases short and J 0 bases short, with 11 bases between. The length of the CDR3 is 16 residues. The germline CDR1 and CDR2 sequences are SGHTA and FQGNSA. The DNA of the CDR3 is TGTGCCAGCAGCCCTGCTCAGGTCTCTGGGGCCAACGTCCTGACTTTC. This translates into CASSPAQVSGANVLTF.